This T cell receptor beta chain was obtained from a study of control samples from healthy donors and cancer patients. Assay used: immunoSEQ multiplex PCR; TCRdb lists only in-frame clones, some missing. The table lists about 160,000 clones, about 94% of them singletons. Sequencing was performed on PBMCs. The TCR comes from a man between 60 and 75 years old with colorectal cancer.

CDR3 sequence: CAISAGGEFNYGYTF. CDR3 nucleotide sequence: TGTGCCATCAGTGCCGGGGGAGAATTTAACTATGGCTACACCTTC. The J gene is TRBJ1-2, the V gene TRBV10-3; a possible D gene is TRBD1 (5 bases). Trimming stripped 4 bases from V and 1 base from J, with 13 bases between. Germline V lookup: CDR1 ENHRY, CDR2 SYGVKD. The CDR3 spans 15 residues.